This TCR beta chain stems from a study of T cell responses to AZD1222 COVID-19 vaccine. V was cut by 0 bases and J by 6 bases, with 14 bases left in between. CDR1 is LNHNV and CDR2 is YYDKDF in the germline V gene (reference sequence). The CDR3 totals 15 residues. Measured with immunoSEQ multiplex PCR; TCRdb has only the in-frame clones, and not every one. The data show approximately 140,000 clones, approximately 95% seen once. The chain is built from TRBV15 and TRBJ1-1; the D gene is possibly TRBD1 (6 bases). The sample was peripheral blood, taken on day 0 of MenACWY control vaccination. The sequence was obtained from an adult in good health. CDR3 nucleotides: TGTGCCACCAGCAGAGATGGGGGCCGGGGCGCTGAAGCTTTCTTT. Translation: CATSRDGGRGAEAFF.